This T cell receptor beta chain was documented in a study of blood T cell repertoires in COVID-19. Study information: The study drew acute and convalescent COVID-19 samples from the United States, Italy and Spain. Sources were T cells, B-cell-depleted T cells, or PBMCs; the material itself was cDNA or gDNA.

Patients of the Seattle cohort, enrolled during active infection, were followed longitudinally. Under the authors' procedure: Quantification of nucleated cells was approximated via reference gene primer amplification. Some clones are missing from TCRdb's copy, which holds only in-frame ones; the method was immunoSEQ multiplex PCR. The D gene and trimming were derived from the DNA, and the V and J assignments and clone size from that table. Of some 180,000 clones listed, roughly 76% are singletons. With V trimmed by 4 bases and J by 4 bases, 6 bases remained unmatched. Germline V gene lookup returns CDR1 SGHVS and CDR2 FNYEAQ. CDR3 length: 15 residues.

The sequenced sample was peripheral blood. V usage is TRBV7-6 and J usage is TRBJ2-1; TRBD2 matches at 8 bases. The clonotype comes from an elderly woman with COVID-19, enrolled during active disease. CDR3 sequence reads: CASSSAGGFYNEQFF. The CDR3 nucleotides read TGTGCCAGCAGCTCGGCGGGGGGCTTTTACAATGAGCAGTTCTTC.